This T cell receptor beta chain was sequenced in a study of CD8 T cells in Susac syndrome. Whole-study results and caveats: Regarding the TCR sequencing and HLA analysis, the study admitted that a relatively small number of individuals were involved.

Comments on this clonotype: The antigen remains unidentified.

The authors negatively isolated CD8+ and CD4+ T cells and FACS-enriched TEMRA cells. CDR3 size: 16 residues. Germline CDR1 and CDR2: PRHDT and FYEKMQ (reference sequence). V lost 2 bases and J lost 0, with 13 bases in between. cDNA came from around 0.5 to 1 ug RNA primed by random hexamers. The CDR3 of TCR beta was amplified by immunoSEQ multiplex PCR across 54 Vbeta and 13 Jbeta. TCRdb ran MiXCR on the immunoSEQ multiplex PCR reads and lists one entry per CDR3 protein. The sample comprises 150,000 or so distinct CDR3 sequences, 85% to 95% of which are singletons, and about 0.21% rests with the top ten.

The specimen sequenced was CD8+ T cells from PBMCs. This receptor was obtained from a human donor with multiple sclerosis. The chain has TRBV13 and TRBJ1-2; no clear D gene. The DNA for the CDR3 is TGTGCCAGCAGCTTATCCGTCCAGGCAGCTAACTATGGCTACACCTTC. Translation: CASSLSVQAANYGYTF.